This is a list of T cell receptor beta chains from one sample in a study of shared clonotypes between healthy human individuals. TCRdb keeps only in-frame clones here, not all; method: immunoSEQ multiplex PCR. The repertoire consists of about 600,000 clones, with about 98% occurring once and the leading ten covering more than 0.3%. The sample was naive CD8+ T cells sorted from blood. All receptors derive from a man aged 30 to 45 in good health. Each CDR3 is given with its conserved first and last residue. The order of the fields is D gene, V gene, J gene, clone size, CDR3 protein, CDR3 DNA. A D gene is named only where the DNA matches it firmly. Clone sizes are given selectively: once, few, many, or a class where the clone is expanded.

.	TRBV10-3	TRBJ2-2	once	CAISGLGGTGELFF	TGTGCCATCAGTGGGCTTGGTGGGACCGGGGAGCTGTTTTTT
.	TRBV5-8	TRBJ2-7	.	CASSDSGEQYF	TGTGCCAGCAGCGACAGCGGGGAGCAGTACTTC
.	TRBV15	TRBJ2-7	.	CATSRGRGGTYEQYF	TGTGCCACCAGCAGAGGCAGGGGGGGAACCTACGAGCAGTACTTC
TRBD2	TRBV10-3	TRBJ2-3	.	CAISDPLAGADTQYF	TGTGCCATCAGTGACCCGCTAGCGGGGGCAGATACGCAGTATTTT
TRBD1	TRBV30	TRBJ1-4	.	CAWSPRLDRVKLFF	TGTGCCTGGAGTCCGCGCCTCGACAGGGTAAAACTGTTTTTT
.	TRBV7-9	TRBJ2-7	.	CASSLSGEQYF	TGTGCCAGCAGCTTATCAGGCGAGCAGTACTTC
.	TRBV30	TRBJ1-1	.	CAWSEAGRFEAFF	TGTGCCTGGAGCGAGGCAGGGAGATTTGAAGCTTTCTTT
TRBD1	TRBV29-1	TRBJ1-5	.	CSVGTGQNQPQHF	TGCAGCGTTGGGACAGGGCAAAATCAGCCCCAGCATTTT
.	TRBV7-9	TRBJ1-3	.	CASSFRMAGNTIYF	TGTGCCAGCAGCTTCCGAATGGCTGGAAACACCATATATTTT
.	TRBV10-1	TRBJ2-3	.	CASSDWSSTDTQYF	TGCGCCAGCAGTGATTGGAGTAGCACAGATACGCAGTATTTT
.	TRBV2	TRBJ1-4	once	CASSDLRGEKLFF	TGTGCCAGCAGTGATCTTCGCGGGGAAAAACTGTTTTTT
.	TRBV13	TRBJ2-1	.	CASSLGVFEQFF	TGTGCCAGCAGCTTAGGTGTTTTCGAGCAGTTCTTC
.	TRBV19	TRBJ1-2	.	CASSTLTGAAWEGYTF	TGTGCCAGTAGTACCCTGACGGGAGCTGCTTGGGAAGGCTACACCTTC
.	TRBV28	TRBJ1-5	.	CASSLPTRRQPQHF	TGTGCCAGCAGCTTACCGACGAGGAGACAGCCCCAGCATTTT
.	TRBV18	TRBJ2-7	.	CASSGSTYEQYF	TGTGCCAGCTCTGGTTCTACCTACGAGCAGTACTTC
TRBD1	TRBV7-9	TRBJ1-2	.	CASSLTGVDGGYTF	TGTGCCAGCAGCTTGACAGGGGTAGACGGTGGCTACACCTTC
.	TRBV11-2	TRBJ1-1	once	CASSLSQGMNTEAFF	TGTGCCAGCAGCTTATCGCAGGGCATGAACACTGAAGCTTTCTTT
.	TRBV29-1	TRBJ2-1	once	CRVLVDYNEQFF	TGCAGGGTTCTAGTCGACTACAATGAGCAGTTCTTC
TRBD1	TRBV5-1	TRBJ1-1	.	CASRSGTGAVNTEAFF	TGCGCCAGCAGGTCCGGGACAGGGGCCGTGAACACTGAAGCTTTCTTT
.	TRBV18	TRBJ2-7	.	CASSPRDGHYEQYF	TGTGCCAGCTCACCGCGGGACGGACACTACGAGCAGTACTTC
TRBD1	TRBV28	TRBJ2-7	.	CASSLYNRGHEQYF	TGTGCCAGCAGTTTATATAACAGGGGACACGAGCAGTACTTC
.	TRBV7-9	TRBJ2-3	.	CASSFADTQYF	TGTGCCAGCAGCTTTGCCGATACGCAGTATTTT
.	TRBV7-9	TRBJ2-7	.	CASSPTGLYEQYF	TGTGCCAGCAGCCCGACGGGGCTATACGAGCAGTACTTC
TRBD2	TRBV13	TRBJ2-2	.	CASSLEAGGMGTGELFF	TGTGCCAGCAGCTTAGAAGCGGGAGGTATGGGCACCGGGGAGCTGTTTTTT
TRBD1	TRBV11-3	TRBJ2-1	.	CASSSTDRGPGDEQFF	TGTGCCAGCAGCTCTACCGACAGGGGCCCGGGGGATGAGCAGTTCTTC
TRBD1	TRBV18	TRBJ2-7	.	CASSPDRDSYEQYF	TGTGCCAGCTCACCGGACAGGGACTCCTACGAGCAGTACTTC
.	TRBV7-3	TRBJ2-3	once	CASSLSGNTDTQYF	TGTGCCAGCAGCTTATCCGGGAACACAGATACGCAGTATTTT
.	TRBV7-2	TRBJ2-7	.	CASSTILGSGYEQYF	TGTGCCAGCAGCACTATCTTAGGATCGGGCTACGAGCAGTACTTC
TRBD1	TRBV18	TRBJ2-2	.	CASSPDRENTGELFF	TGTGCCAGCTCACCGGACAGGGAGAACACCGGGGAGCTGTTTTTT
TRBD1	TRBV10-2	TRBJ2-3	.	CASSGQGTDTQYF	TGCGCCAGCAGCGGACAGGGCACAGATACGCAGTATTTT
TRBD2	TRBV19	TRBJ2-1	.	CASRDSGRGYNEQFF	TGTGCCAGTAGGGATAGCGGGAGAGGGTACAATGAGCAGTTCTTC
TRBD2	TRBV15	TRBJ2-1	.	CATSRTRGLGPHEQFF	TGTGCCACCAGCAGGACCCGGGGACTAGGGCCTCATGAGCAGTTCTTC
.	TRBV14	TRBJ2-2	.	CASSQVGLGGELFF	TGTGCCAGCAGCCAAGTTGGGCTCGGCGGGGAGCTGTTTTTT
.	TRBV21-1	TRBJ2-7	.	CASSKVGREREGYEQYF	TGTGCCAGCAGCAAAGTCGGCAGGGAGCGGGAGGGCTACGAGCAGTACTTC
TRBD2	TRBV7-8	TRBJ2-7	.	CASSLGLAGVIPYEQYF	TGTGCCAGCAGCTTAGGACTAGCGGGAGTCATCCCCTACGAGCAGTACTTC
TRBD1	TRBV6-1	TRBJ2-7	.	CASTWTGPDSYEQYF	TGTGCCAGCACTTGGACAGGGCCGGACTCCTACGAGCAGTACTTC
.	TRBV5-1	TRBJ2-1	.	CASSLGLDEQFF	TGCGCCAGCAGCTTGGGGCTGGATGAGCAGTTCTTC
.	TRBV7-9	TRBJ2-1	.	CASSPAPLVPFYNEQFF	TGTGCCAGCAGCCCCGCCCCACTAGTTCCCTTCTACAATGAGCAGTTCTTC
.	TRBV5-5	TRBJ1-4	.	CASSLQERREKLFF	TGTGCCAGCAGCTTACAGGAGAGGAGGGAAAAACTGTTTTTT
.	TRBV7-2	TRBJ2-1	.	CASSFRGNEQFF	TGTGCCAGCAGCTTTCGGGGCAATGAGCAGTTCTTC
.	TRBV9	TRBJ2-7	.	CASPDGISYHEQYF	TGTGCCAGCCCCGACGGGATTAGTTACCACGAGCAGTACTTC
.	TRBV7-9	TRBJ1-1	.	CASSLGVTEAFF	TGTGCCAGCAGCTTAGGCGTCACTGAAGCTTTCTTT
TRBD1	TRBV4-1	TRBJ1-1	.	CASSQHSGQGAFF	TGCGCCAGCAGCCAACACTCGGGACAGGGAGCTTTCTTT
.	TRBV25-1	TRBJ2-3	.	CASSGWGLEDTQYF	TGTGCCAGCAGTGGGTGGGGATTGGAAGATACGCAGTATTTT
.	TRBV18	TRBJ1-2	.	CASSKQEDYGYTF	TGTGCCAGCTCAAAACAGGAGGACTATGGCTACACCTTC
.	TRBV7-9	TRBJ2-1	.	CASSLAAGPLFNEQFF	TGTGCCAGCAGCCTAGCCGCAGGGCCGCTGTTCAATGAGCAGTTCTTC
.	TRBV20-1	TRBJ2-7	.	CSAREREQYF	TGCAGTGCTAGAGAACGAGAGCAGTACTTC
TRBD1	TRBV27	TRBJ2-7	.	CASSPGTVLEQYF	TGTGCCAGCAGTCCCGGGACAGTACTCGAGCAGTACTTC